These T cell receptor beta chains were read from a single sample in a study of response to subunit inactivated influenza vaccine. TCRdb re-called the RT-PCR reads through MiXCR, storing one row per CDR3 protein. Of hundreds of thousands of distinct CDR3 sequences listed, around 25% are singletons. The source was CD4+ T cells sorted from PBMCs, collected roughly 5 days after vaccination. All receptors come from a man aged 50 or older who received an inactivated influenza vaccine. CDR3s include the opening cysteine and the closing phenylalanine or tryptophan. The D gene is left open where the match is weak. The size of a clone is reported for some rows only, either as once, few or many, or as a class for expanded clones.

size | D | J | V | DNA | CDR3
many | NA | TRBJ2-1 | TRBV7-6 | TGTGCCAGCAGCTCCGTTGGGGTATATGAGCAGTTCTTC | CASSSVGVYEQFF
few | TRBD2 | TRBJ2-5 | TRBV28 | TGTGCCAGCCACCCGGCTAGCGGAGCGAGTTTTCAAGAGACCCAGTACTTC | CASHPASGASFQETQYF
NA | TRBD2 | TRBJ2-5 | TRBV4-2 | TGTGCCAGCAGCCAAGAAAAGCGGGGGGGCGAAGAGACCCAGTACTTC | CASSQEKRGGEETQYF
few | TRBD2 | TRBJ2-1 | TRBV20-1 | TGCAGTGCTAGAGGACTAGCTTCAAGCTCCTACAATGAGCAGTTCTTC | CSARGLASSSYNEQFF
few | TRBD1 | TRBJ2-5 | TRBV6-4 | TGTGCCAGCAGTGTTATCCGGGACAGTGGAGAGACCCAGTACTTC | CASSVIRDSGETQYF
few | NA | TRBJ1-1 | TRBV12-3/TRBV12-4 | TGTGCCAGCAGTTCAAGGGGAGTGACTGAAGCTTTCTTT | CASSSRGVTEAFF
few | NA | TRBJ2-5 | TRBV15 | TGTGCCACCAGCAGCCGGGATCAAGAGACCCAGTACTTC | CATSSRDQETQYF
many | TRBD2 | TRBJ2-1 | TRBV20-1 | TGCAGTGCCCTCGCTACTCCCCTAGCGGGGACGGCCGCGCAGTTCTTC | CSALATPLAGTAAQFF
few | NA | TRBJ2-7 | TRBV12-3/TRBV12-4 | TGTGCCAGCAGTGATGGGGACGAGCAGTACTTC | CASSDGDEQYF
few | TRBD2 | TRBJ2-1 | TRBV7-9 | TGTGCCAGCAGTGCGGGGAGCGGGGGGTACAATGAGCAGTTCTTC | CASSAGSGGYNEQFF
few | NA | TRBJ1-4 | TRBV7-2 | TGTGCCAGCGGTTTCGGTGAAAAACTGTTTTTT | CASGFGEKLFF
NA | TRBD2 | TRBJ2-3 | TRBV5-1 | TGCGCCAGCAGCTCAGGTAGCGGGGGGCCAGATACGCAGTATTTT | CASSSGSGGPDTQYF
NA | NA | TRBJ2-7 | TRBV7-2 | TGTGCCAGCAGCTCCCTACCCGGAGAGCAGTACTTC | CASSSLPGEQYF
few | TRBD2 | TRBJ2-2 | TRBV5-1 | TGCGCCAGCACACCGGCTAGCGGGATTACCACCGGGGAGCTGTTTTTT | CASTPASGITTGELFF
NA | NA | TRBJ1-5 | TRBV24-1 | TGTGCCACCAGTGACCCTGAAGAGGGTTGGAGTCAGCCCCAGCATTTT | CATSDPEEGWSQPQHF
NA | TRBD1 | TRBJ2-2 | TRBV7-2 | TGTGCCAGCAGCTCACAGGGGATCCACACCGGGGAGCTGTTTTTT | CASSSQGIHTGELFF
few | TRBD2 | TRBJ2-5 | TRBV5-1 | TGCGCCAGCAAGCCTAGCGGGAGGGATACGCAGACCCAGTACTTC | CASKPSGRDTQTQYF
many | NA | TRBJ1-5 | TRBV6-2/TRBV6-3 | TGTGCCAGCAGTCAGGGACGGTATCAGCCCCAGCATTTT | CASSQGRYQPQHF
few | TRBD1 | TRBJ1-2 | TRBV12-3/TRBV12-4 | TGTGCCAGCAGTAATCGGGACAGGGGGGACTATGGCTACACCTTC | CASSNRDRGDYGYTF
NA | NA | TRBJ2-1 | TRBV18 | TGTGCCAGCTCACCAACTAGCTCCTACAATGAGCAGTTCTTC | CASSPTSSYNEQFF
NA | NA | TRBJ2-5 | TRBV6-1 | TGTGCCAGCAGTCAAGCCACTAGGGGGGAGACCCAGTACTTC | CASSQATRGETQYF
NA | NA | TRBJ2-5 | TRBV20-1 | TGCAGTGCTAGAGCCGAGGGTGGGGAGACCCAGTACTTC | CSARAEGGETQYF
few | TRBD1 | TRBJ1-2 | TRBV25-1 | TGTGCCAGCAGTGAATATATCGGGACAGGCGGCTATGGCTACACCTTC | CASSEYIGTGGYGYTF
NA | NA | TRBJ2-2 | TRBV2 | TGTGCCAGCAGTGATCTGGGTTCGAACACCGGGGAGCTGTTTTTT | CASSDLGSNTGELFF
NA | NA | TRBJ2-7 | TRBV20-1 | TGCAGTGGACCCCATGGGAACGAGCAGTACTTC | CSGPHGNEQYF
NA | TRBD2 | TRBJ2-5 | TRBV4-3 | TGCGCCAGCAGCCAAGCGGGGGGTAGAGAGACCCAGTACTTC | CASSQAGGRETQYF
few | NA | TRBJ1-2 | TRBV28 | TGTGCTACTTTAACCGGGACAATGATCAACTATGGCTACACCTTC | CATLTGTMINYGYTF
NA | TRBD2 | TRBJ2-5 | TRBV20-1 | TGCAGTGCTAGAGACAGCGGGGGACAGACCCAGTACTTC | CSARDSGGQTQYF
few | TRBD1 | TRBJ1-2 | TRBV29-1 | TGCAGTTCGGACAGGCCGGGGGGCTACACCTTC | CSSDRPGGYTF
NA | NA | TRBJ2-1 | TRBV6-2/TRBV6-3 | TGTGCCAGCAGTTACGGGGGGAGCTACTACAATGAGCAGTTCTTC | CASSYGGSYYNEQFF
NA | TRBD1 | TRBJ2-7 | TRBV7-2 | TGTGCCAGTCGATTACGAGGTCTGGGACAGGGCCTATACGAGCAGTACTTC | CASRLRGLGQGLYEQYF
many | NA | TRBJ1-6 | TRBV5-1 | TGCGCCAGCAAGGAAGGGGAATATAATTCACCCCTCCACTTT | CASKEGEYNSPLHF
few | NA | TRBJ2-7 | TRBV5-1 | TGCGCCACCTCAGGGTTCTACGAGCAGTACTTC | CATSGFYEQYF
NA | TRBD2 | TRBJ2-1 | TRBV6-2/TRBV6-3 | TGTGCCAGCAGTTACCCCGGGATAGCGGGGTTCATTGAGCAGTTCTTC | CASSYPGIAGFIEQFF
NA | NA | TRBJ1-5 | TRBV20-1 | TGCAGTGCTATAAGAGGTGGCGGTCAGCCCCAGCATTTT | CSAIRGGGQPQHF
NA | TRBD1 | TRBJ2-7 | TRBV5-6 | TGTGCCAGCAGATACGGGACAGGGCGATACGAGCAGTACTTC | CASRYGTGRYEQYF
NA | NA | TRBJ2-1 | TRBV4-2 | TGTGCCAGCAGCCAAGAGTACGGGGAAGCCTACAATGAGCAGTTCTTC | CASSQEYGEAYNEQFF
many | TRBD2 | TRBJ2-1 | TRBV4-3 | TGCGCCAGCAGCCAAGACCGTAGCGGGGGGGCCCGGGAGCAGTTCTTC | CASSQDRSGGAREQFF
many | NA | TRBJ2-2 | TRBV7-2 | TGTGCCAGCAGGGACAGCAGCGGGGCTGGGGAGCTGTTTTTT | CASRDSSGAGELFF
few | TRBD1 | TRBJ2-6 | TRBV4-3 | TGCGCCAGCAGCCAAGTAAGGACAGGGGGCTCTGGGGCCAACGTCCTGACTTTC | CASSQVRTGGSGANVLTF
many | TRBD1 | TRBJ2-3 | TRBV10-3 | TGTGCCGCCACGGGGACAGGGCGCGATACGCAGTATTTT | CAATGTGRDTQYF
few | NA | TRBJ2-7 | TRBV20-1 | TGCAGTGCTAATAATTGGGGCGAGCAGTACTTC | CSANNWGEQYF
NA | NA | TRBJ1-6 | TRBV20-1 | TGCAGTGCTAGGAGGGTAGATTCACCCCTCCACTTT | CSARRVDSPLHF
few | TRBD1 | TRBJ2-3 | TRBV5-1 | TGCGCCAGCAGCTTTCAGGGGGCGGCAGATACGCAGTATTTT | CASSFQGAADTQYF
NA | NA | TRBJ2-3 | TRBV7-2 | TGTGCCAGCAGCCCTTTGCGGGCCGGTGTTGCGCAGTATTTT | CASSPLRAGVAQYF
few | NA | TRBJ1-6 | TRBV11-2 | TGTGCCAGCAGCTTAGAGGGGGGCCCAGCTAATAATTCACCCCTCCACTTT | CASSLEGGPANNSPLHF
NA | NA | TRBJ2-7 | TRBV5-1 | TGCGCCAGCAGCACCGGGACGCCGTACGAGCAGTACTTC | CASSTGTPYEQYF
many | TRBD2 | TRBJ2-2 | TRBV7-3 | TGTGCCAGCAGACCTAGCGGCGACACCGGGGAGCTGTTTTTT | CASRPSGDTGELFF
many | NA | TRBJ1-2 | TRBV20-1 | TGCAGTGCTAGTCTTGAGTATGGCTACACCTTC | CSASLEYGYTF
few | TRBD2 | TRBJ2-1 | TRBV20-1 | TGCAGTGCTGGGGGAGCGGGGGCCCTCAATGAGCAGTTCTTC | CSAGGAGALNEQFF
NA | TRBD2 | TRBJ2-1 | TRBV7-2 | TGTGCCAGCAGCTTTGCCAGCGGGAGGTTAATTAGCTCCTACAATGAGCAGTTCTTC | CASSFASGRLISSYNEQFF
NA | TRBD2 | TRBJ2-3 | TRBV28 | TGTGCCAGCAGTTTACGTCCAGGGAGGGGTTCGGGCGCAGATACGCAGTATTTT | CASSLRPGRGSGADTQYF
NA | NA | TRBJ2-3 | TRBV5-1 | TGCGCCAGCAGCGACGGCCTGCGCACAGATACGCAGTATTTT | CASSDGLRTDTQYF